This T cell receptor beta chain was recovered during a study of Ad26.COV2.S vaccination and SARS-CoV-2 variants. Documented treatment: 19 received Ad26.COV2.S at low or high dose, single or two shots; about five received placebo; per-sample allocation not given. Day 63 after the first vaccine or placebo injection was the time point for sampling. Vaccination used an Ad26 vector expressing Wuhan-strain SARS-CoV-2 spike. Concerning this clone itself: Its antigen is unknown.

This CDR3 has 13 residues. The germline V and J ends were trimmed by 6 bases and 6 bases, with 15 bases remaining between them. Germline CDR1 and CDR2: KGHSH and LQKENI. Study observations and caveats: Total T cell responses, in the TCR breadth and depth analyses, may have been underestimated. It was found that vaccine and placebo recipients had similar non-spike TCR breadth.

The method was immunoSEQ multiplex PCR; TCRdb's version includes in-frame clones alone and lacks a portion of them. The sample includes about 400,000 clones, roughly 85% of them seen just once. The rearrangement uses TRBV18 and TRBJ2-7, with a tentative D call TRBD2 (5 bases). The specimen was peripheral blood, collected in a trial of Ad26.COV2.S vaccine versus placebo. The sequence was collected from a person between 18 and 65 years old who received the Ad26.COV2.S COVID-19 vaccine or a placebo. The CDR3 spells CASSQQTRGEQYF. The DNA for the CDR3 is TGTGCCAGCTCCCAACAGACCCGGGGCGAGCAGTACTTC. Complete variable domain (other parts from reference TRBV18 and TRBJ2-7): NAGVMQNPRHLVRRRGQEARLRCSPMKGHSHVYWYRQLPEEGLKFMVYLQKENIIDESGMPKERFSAEFPKEGPSILRIQQVVRGDSAAYFCASSQQTRGEQYFGPGTRLTVT.